This T cell receptor (beta chain) was recorded in a study of blood T cell repertoires in COVID-19. Study overall: The United States, Italy and Spain provided the acute and convalescent COVID-19 samples. T cells, B-cell-depleted T cells, or PBMCs provided the cDNA or gDNA that served as material.

Per the authors' pipeline: Reference gene primer amplification in the assay estimated nucleated cell counts. Only in-frame clones appear in the TCRdb table, and some are missing; sequencing was by immunoSEQ multiplex PCR. V and J calls and clone size come straight from that table; D and trimming were deduced from the DNA. The sample has approximately 75,000 clones; roughly 80% are singletons. Followed over time, Seattle patients had been enrolled while infection was active. Losses at the gene ends were 0 bases for V and 0 bases for J; bases not matched to a gene: 3. The CDR3 is made up of 16 amino acids. The germline gives CDR1 LGHNA, CDR2 YNFKEQ.

The chain combines TRBV4-2 with TRBJ2-7, with 9 bases that match TRBD2. The clonotype originates from a man aged 50 to 60 with COVID-19, enrolled during active disease. The sample taken for sequencing was peripheral blood. The DNA for the CDR3 is TGTGCCAGCAGCCAAGAAGGTAGCGGGGGCTCCTACGAGCAGTACTTC. This gives the protein CASSQEGSGGSYEQYF.